What follows are 18 T cell receptor beta chains derived from one specimen sequenced in a study of blood T cell repertoires in COVID-19. TCRdb's table, derived via immunoSEQ multiplex PCR, lists solely in-frame clones and lacks some. The data contain roughly 40,000 clones, approximately 79% of them singletons. The sample consisted of peripheral blood. The source of these receptors is an elderly woman with acute or convalescent COVID-19.

The chain recombines TRBV10-1 with TRBJ2-7; 8 nucleotides align to TRBD1. Germline CDR1 and CDR2: WNHNN and SYGVQD (reference sequence). The CDR3 loop spans 14 amino acids. The V segment lost 4 bases and the J segment 4 bases; nucleotides outside the gene matches: 6. CDR3 loop: CASSGTGTGYEQYF. The CDR3 coding sequence is TGCGCCAGCAGTGGAACCGGGACAGGATACGAGCAGTACTTC.

The rearrangement uses TRBV2 and TRBJ1-2; no clear D. The germline V and J ends were trimmed by 4 bases and 3 bases, with 12 bases remaining between them. Looked up from germline, CDR1 is SNHLY and CDR2 is FYNNEI. This CDR3 is 14 amino acids long. The CDR3 bases are TGTGCCAGCAGTGTAGCACAGCCCCACTATGGCTACACCTTC. Translated: CASSVAQPHYGYTF.

The chain couples TRBV9 to TRBJ2-3, with 10 bases that match TRBD2. There are 16 residues in the CDR3. Germline V lookup: CDR1 SGDLS, CDR2 YYNGEE. The J segment lost 2 bases and the V segment lost 4 bases, leaving 7 bases of the junction unmatched. CDR3: CASSLLLAGATDTQYF. As DNA, the CDR3 is TGTGCCAGCAGCCTTCTCCTAGCGGGAGCCACAGATACGCAGTATTTT.

The chain is built from TRBV5-1 and TRBJ2-7; 7 nucleotides align to TRBD2. The ends lost 0 bases at V and 4 bases at J; junction bases unmatched: 13. Per the germline V gene, CDR1 is SGHRS and CDR2 is YFSETQ. CDR3 length equals 17 residues. In DNA form, the CDR3 reads TGCGCCAGCAGCTTGGCCGGGGGGTGGGTCAAGGCGTACGAGCAGTACTTC. Encoded protein: CASSLAGGWVKAYEQYF.

In this sample, this clone is medium-sized (0.01 to 0.1%). The rearrangement links TRBV7-9 to TRBJ2-5; perhaps TRBD2 as D (6 bases). Germline values: CDR1 SEHNR, CDR2 FQNEAQ (reference sequence). The V end lost 5 bases, the J end lost 2 bases, and 18 bases lay between the germline ends. The CDR3 contains 16 residues. In DNA, the CDR3 is TGTGCCAGCAGCCCCATTGGCCTGGCGGGGCAAGAGACCCAGTACTTC. Translating it yields CASSPIGLAGQETQYF.

The chain links TRBV27 to TRBJ2-7, with TRBD1 identical over 8 bases. CDR1 MNHEY and CDR2 SMNVEV come from the germline V gene (reference sequence). Unmatched junction bases numbered 12, after V lost 0 bases and J lost 8 bases. This CDR3 comprises 16 residues. The CDR3 coding sequence is TGTGCCAGCAGTTTATCGCCTATTGGGACAGGTTTCAAGCAGTACTTC. Protein: CASSLSPIGTGFKQYF.

V and J are TRBV18 and TRBJ1-2; the D is unclear. CDR3 length: 14 residues. Germline CDR1 KGHSH, CDR2 LQKENI. V was clipped by 5 bases and J by 6 bases, with 16 bases between them. CDR3 bases: TGTGCCAGCTCATCTCCCGGCGAGGCCCATGGCTACACCTTC. Protein: CASSSPGEAHGYTF.

This clone was found once. This chain links TRBV10-3 with TRBJ2-5; 12 bases are a match to TRBD2. The CDR3 is 15 amino acids. V shed 2 bases and J 5 bases; nucleotides not matched to a gene: 3. From germline, CDR1 is ENHRY and CDR2 SYGVKD. The CDR3 DNA reads TGTGCCATCAGTGAGACTAGCGGGAGGCGCGAGACCCAGTACTTC. Amino acids: CAISETSGRRETQYF.

This chain links TRBV2 with TRBJ1-2; D may be TRBD1 (6 bases). Trimming took 5 bases from V and 6 from J, leaving 13 bases between them. The CDR3 totals 13 residues. CDR1 is SNHLY, CDR2 FYNNEI, per germline. The CDR3: CASSSTGWDGYTF. As DNA, the CDR3 is TGTGCCAGCAGTAGCACAGGGTGGGATGGCTACACCTTC.

This rearrangement joins TRBV5-5 to TRBJ1-1; 7 nucleotides agree with TRBD1. V lost 4 bases and J lost 4; bases outside the gene matches: 10. The CDR3 is 15 amino acids. Looked up from germline, CDR1 is SGHKS and CDR2 is YYEKEE (reference sequence). The CDR3 region has the DNA TGTGCCAGCAGCATATACAGGGGCTTGGGCACTGAAGCTTTCTTT. It is translated as CASSIYRGLGTEAFF.

V is TRBV2 and J is TRBJ1-6; weak D call: TRBD1 (5 bases). CDR3 size: 16 residues. Trimming took off 4 bases at V and 11 bases at J, with 21 bases between the two ends. Germline V gene sequence: CDR1 SNHLY, CDR2 FYNNEI. The CDR3, as DNA: TGTGCCAGCAGTGCCCGGCGACAGTATTCATCAACACCCCTCCACTTT. It encodes CASSARRQYSSTPLHF.

The chain employs TRBV6-1 and TRBJ2-2; 12 bases map to TRBD2. V gave up 1 base and J gave up 3 bases; unmatched junction bases: 6. Germline assignment: CDR1 MNHNS and CDR2 SASEGT. There are 18 residues in the CDR3. In nucleotides, the CDR3 is TGTGCCAGCAGTGAAGTTCGACTAGCGGGAGAGGACACCGGGGAGCTGTTTTTT. Protein product: CASSEVRLAGEDTGELFF.

This clone was seen just once. V usage is TRBV6-5 and J usage is TRBJ2-7, with 7 nucleotides matching TRBD2. The V gene's germline CDR1 is MNHEY and CDR2 SVGAGI. The CDR3 has 14 amino acids. J lost 5 bases, V lost 0 bases, and 4 bases had no gene match. The CDR3 is CASSYSRGGNEQYF. The CDR3 bases are TGTGCCAGCAGTTACTCGCGGGGAGGGAACGAGCAGTACTTC.

The rearrangement uses TRBV7-9 and TRBJ2-1; D ambiguous. V lost 5 bases and J lost 8, with 10 bases in between. The CDR3 has 12 residues. Per the germline V gene, CDR1 is SEHNR and CDR2 is FQNEAQ (reference sequence). This CDR3 is CASSPYGDEQFF. The CDR3 coding sequence is TGTGCCAGCAGCCCCTATGGAGATGAGCAGTTCTTC.

The chain recombines TRBV30 with TRBJ1-1; 7 nucleotides line up with TRBD1. The length of the CDR3 is 13 residues. V gave up 3 bases and J gave up 2 bases; unmatched junction bases: 3. Germline values: CDR1 GTSNPN, CDR2 SVGIG (reference sequence). The CDR3 sequence: CAWRRTGNTEAFF. In DNA form, the CDR3 reads TGTGCCTGGAGAAGGACAGGCAACACTGAAGCTTTCTTT.

Note on this clone: Additional DNA sequences in this sample encode the identical CDR3. The rearrangement links TRBV5-1 to TRBJ1-1; TRBD1 might be the D (5 bases). The CDR3 is 14 residues long. Trimming took 4 bases from V and 2 from J, leaving 12 bases between them. Germline V gene data show CDR1 as SGHRS and CDR2 as YFSETQ. CDR3 protein: CASSLDSLNTEAFF. CDR3 bases: TGCGCCAGCAGCCTAGACAGCCTAAACACTGAAGCTTTCTTT.

This clone was seen only a few times. The rearrangement joins TRBV2 to TRBJ2-7; D perhaps matches TRBD1 (5 bases). The germline CDR1 and CDR2 sequences are SNHLY and FYNNEI. The CDR3 totals 14 residues. Trimming removed 3 bases from V and 0 bases from J, with 9 bases in between. The CDR3 region has the DNA TGTGCCAGCAGTGAGTCGGACAACTCCTACGAGCAGTACTTC. It codes for CASSESDNSYEQYF.

The rearrangement joins TRBV15 to TRBJ2-1, with 14 nucleotides matching TRBD2. Germline V gene sequence: CDR1 LNHNV, CDR2 YYDKDF (reference sequence). CDR3 size: 16 residues. J lost 7 bases, V lost 3 bases, and 5 bases had no gene match. In DNA form, the CDR3 reads TGTGCCACCAGCAGGCCTGGGACTAGCGGGAGAAATGAGCAGTTCTTC. Encoded protein: CATSRPGTSGRNEQFF.